This T cell receptor (beta chain) was profiled in a study of blood T cell repertoires in COVID-19. Study in general: Some COVID-19 samples were acute and others convalescent; all came from the United States, Italy and Spain. Sample material is recorded as cDNA or gDNA derived from T cells, B-cell-depleted T cells, or PBMCs.

Per the original methods: The assay estimated nucleated cells by amplifying reference gene primers. Data came from immunoSEQ multiplex PCR; TCRdb stores just in-frame clones and leaves some out. Clonal size and the V and J genes are those of that table, whereas D and trimming came from the DNA. Found here are about 200,000 clones, approximately 86% of them singletons; the top ten hold approximately 3%. J was trimmed by 6 bases and V by 2 bases; bases with no gene match: 10. The CDR3 totals 16 residues. Germline CDR1 and CDR2: SGHTA and FQGNSA. The source material was peripheral blood. The receptor was isolated from a man aged 55 to 70 with acute or convalescent COVID-19. The chain employs TRBV7-2 and TRBJ1-2; 9 bases line up with TRBD1. CDR3 amino acids: CASSLTARGQGDGYTF. CDR3 sequence (DNA): TGTGCCAGCAGCTTAACCGCGCGGGGACAGGGTGATGGCTACACCTTC.